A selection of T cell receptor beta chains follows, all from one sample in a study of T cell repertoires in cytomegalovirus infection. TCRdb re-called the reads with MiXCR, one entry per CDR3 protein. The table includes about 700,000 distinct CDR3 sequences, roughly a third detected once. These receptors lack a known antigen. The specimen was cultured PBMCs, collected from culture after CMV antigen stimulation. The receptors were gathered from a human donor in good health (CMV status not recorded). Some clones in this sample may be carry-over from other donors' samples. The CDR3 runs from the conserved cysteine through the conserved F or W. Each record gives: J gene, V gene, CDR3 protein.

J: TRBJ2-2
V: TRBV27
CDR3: CASSWSGNTGELFF

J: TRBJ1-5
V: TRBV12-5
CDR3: CASGLPTENQPQHF

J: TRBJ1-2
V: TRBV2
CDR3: CASRDPDLLYGYTF

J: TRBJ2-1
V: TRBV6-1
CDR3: CASSVSGPFVDNEQFF

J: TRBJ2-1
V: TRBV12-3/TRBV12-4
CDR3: CASSFGPRSDRGGSGLNEQFF

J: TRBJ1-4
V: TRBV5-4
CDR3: CASSRAGTGNEKLFF

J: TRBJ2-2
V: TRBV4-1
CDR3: CASQRTFNTGELFF

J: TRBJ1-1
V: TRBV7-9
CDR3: CASSSGTGPKAFF

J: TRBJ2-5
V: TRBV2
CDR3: CASSASRRETQYF

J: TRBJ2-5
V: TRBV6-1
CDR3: CASRPGAARDETQYF

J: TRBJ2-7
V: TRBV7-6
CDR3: CASSPSGGLSYEQYF

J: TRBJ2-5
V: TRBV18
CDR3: CASSPPAPSGLQETQYF

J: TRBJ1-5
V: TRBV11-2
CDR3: CASSLGRQGSNQPQHF

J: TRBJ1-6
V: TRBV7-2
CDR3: CASSLSQLTKFYNSPLHF

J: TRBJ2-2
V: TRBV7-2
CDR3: CASSFYQGAETGELFF

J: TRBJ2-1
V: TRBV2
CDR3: CASSPGGLRDPREQFF

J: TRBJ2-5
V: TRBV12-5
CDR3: CASGPPGGAQETQYF

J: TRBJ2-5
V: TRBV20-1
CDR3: CSSRRASGRWETQYF

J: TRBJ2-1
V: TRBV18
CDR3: CASSDSDEQFF

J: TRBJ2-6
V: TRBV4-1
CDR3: CASSHTGTSGANVLTF